These 29 T cell receptor beta chains came from one sample sequenced in a study of beta chain features in type 1 diabetes. The entirety of the isolated RNA underwent reverse transcription, so expressed TCRB transcripts were sequenced. Generated by immunoSEQ multiplex PCR, the TCRdb table keeps only in-frame clones and is missing some. Here the sample spans 250,000 to 300,000 clones, approximately 8.1% being singletons. The sample consisted of central memory CD4+ T cells from blood. These receptors all come from a woman aged 18-29 years in good health.

V gene TRBV2 combines with J gene TRBJ2-5; D assignment may be TRBD1 or TRBD2 (6 bases each). CDR1 is SNHLY and CDR2 is FYNNEI in the germline V gene. The V and J ends lost 3 bases and 7 bases respectively, with 21 bases between them. The CDR3 consists of 16 residues. The CDR3 protein is CASSESPGAAWGTQYF. The CDR3, as DNA: TGTGCCAGCAGTGAGAGCCCGGGGGCGGCGTGGGGGACCCAGTACTTC.

This chain connects TRBV5-8 to TRBJ1-2; 10 positions agree with TRBD1. Germline-derived CDR1 and CDR2 are SGHTS and YDEGEE. Trimming removed 6 bases from V and 7 bases from J; junction bases left unmatched: 6. This CDR3 comprises 13 residues. The chain's CDR3 is CASNRQGAGGYTF. The DNA for the CDR3 is TGTGCCAGCAACAGACAGGGGGCTGGTGGCTACACCTTC.

This clone has more than one count but fewer than ten. This chain links TRBV6-6 with TRBJ1-4; D possibly corresponds to TRBD1 (6 bases). CDR3 length: 14 amino acids. In germline, CDR1 is MNHNY, CDR2 SVGAGI (reference sequence). The germline V and J ends were trimmed by 6 bases and 8 bases, with 16 bases remaining between them. The CDR3 loop is CASSSGVGREKLFF. The CDR3 DNA reads as TGTGCCAGCAGCTCAGGGGTCGGGCGAGAAAAACTGTTTTTT.

This clone has more than one count but fewer than ten. V and J are TRBV7-9 and TRBJ2-1; D is perhaps TRBD2 (6 bases). The V gene's germline CDR1 is SEHNR and CDR2 FQNEAQ (reference sequence). This CDR3 region has 14 residues. Deletions cut 7 bases from V and 7 bases from J, with 17 bases between. This CDR3 is CASTSRRDTNEQFF. The CDR3 nucleotides are TGTGCCAGCACCTCTCGGAGGGATACTAATGAGCAGTTCTTC.

This clone turned up a few times. The chain is built from TRBV30 and TRBJ2-7; 11 nucleotides agree with TRBD2. V gave up 7 bases and J gave up 2 bases; unmatched junction bases: 7. The CDR3 is 14 residues long. Looked up from germline, CDR1 is GTSNPN and CDR2 is SVGIG (reference sequence). The CDR3, as DNA: TGTGCCTTGCGTAGCGGGAGGGACCCCTACGAGCAGTACTTC. This encodes CALRSGRDPYEQYF.

In the case of this clone: A far bigger clonotype differs at one base, so this is likely a read error. V usage is TRBV4-3 and J usage is TRBJ2-5; 10 positions agree with TRBD2. The tail of the sequence fits TRBJ2-7 better, so the J call may be wrong. The germline V gene encodes CDR1 LGHNA and CDR2 YSLEER. The CDR3 length is 13 residues. The CDR3, as DNA: TGCGCCAGCAGCCGGACTAGCGGCTACGAGCAGTACTTC. Its protein is CASSRTSGYEQYF.

The table lists this clone with many counts. V and J are TRBV6-4 and TRBJ2-3; 7 bases map to TRBD2. The V and J ends lost 3 bases and 2 bases, in that order; junction bases with no gene match: 5. Germline values: CDR1 MRHNA, CDR2 SNTAGT. CDR3 length: 15 amino acids. In DNA form, the CDR3 reads TGTGCCAGCAGTGATGGGGGAGGGGCCACAGATACGCAGTATTTT. This gives the protein CASSDGGGATDTQYF.

The V call is TRBV4-2, the J call TRBJ1-2; the D is unclear. The CDR3 extends over 14 amino acids. V was cut by 1 base and J by 6 bases, with 12 bases left in between. CDR1 and CDR2 (germline): LGHNA, YNFKEQ. The CDR3 region has the DNA TGTGCCAGCAGCCAAGTTATAGGAGGAGATGGCTACACCTTC. Protein sequence: CASSQVIGGDGYTF.

Notes on this clone: A single base separates this from a much larger clone, so it may be a read error. V is TRBV6-6 and J is TRBJ1-1, with 7 bases identical to TRBD1. CDR1 is MNHNY and CDR2 is SVGAGI in the germline V gene (reference sequence). This CDR3 region has 13 residues. The junction had 4 bases not matched to a gene; V was cut back by 6 bases and J by 3 bases. For the CDR3, the DNA is TGTGCCAGCAGCCCACAGGGGTACACTGAAGCTTTCTTT. This gives the protein CASSPQGYTEAFF.

This clone has just a few counts. The genes are TRBV19 and TRBJ1-2; D remains unclear. Per the germline V gene, CDR1 is LNHDA and CDR2 is SQIVND (reference sequence). This CDR3 comprises 14 residues. V lost 4 bases and J 0 bases, leaving 9 bases between the germline ends. The CDR3 DNA sequence: TGTGCCAGTAGTACGGTCGCGGCTAACTATGGCTACACCTTC. Its translation is CASSTVAANYGYTF.

This clone was observed a few times. A much larger clone is a single base away; this may be a read error. This sequence joins TRBV7-2 and TRBJ1-1, with 8 bases fitting TRBD1. Germline V lookup: CDR1 SGHTA, CDR2 FQGNSA. The CDR3 extends over 14 amino acids. The V segment lost 4 bases and the J segment 1 base; nucleotides outside the gene matches: 2. CDR3 coding DNA: TGTGCCAGCAGCTCTGACAGGGGGAACACTGAAGCTTTCTTT. As protein: CASSSDRGNTEAFF.

The genes are TRBV6-6 and TRBJ2-5; D remains unclear. There are 15 residues in the CDR3. Trimming shortened V by 6 bases and J by 5 bases, and 19 bases separated the two germline ends. Germline CDR1 reads MNHNY; CDR2 reads SVGAGI (reference sequence). This CDR3 reads CASRVSVVRAETQYF. CDR3 coding DNA: TGTGCCAGCAGAGTCTCTGTAGTGAGAGCGGAGACCCAGTACTTC.

This clone has a count of ten or more. The chain combines TRBV7-9 with TRBJ1-4; 7 nucleotides agree with TRBD1. This CDR3 region has 17 residues. Germline V gene lookup returns CDR1 SEHNR and CDR2 FQNEAQ (reference sequence). V dropped 2 bases and J dropped 5; count of bases not matched to a gene: 11. The CDR3 DNA reads TGTGCCAGCAGCTTACCGCTAAGGACAGGACAAAATGAAAAACTGTTTTTT. This translates into CASSLPLRTGQNEKLFF.

The chain links TRBV7-4 to TRBJ1-5; 8 bases agree with TRBD1. The J segment lost 4 bases and the V segment lost 5 bases, leaving 7 bases of the junction unmatched. The CDR3 runs to 15 residues. Germline V gives CDR1 SGHVT, CDR2 SQSDAQ. Here the CDR3 DNA reads TGTGCCAGCAGCCGAAACCGGGACAGGAATCAGCCCCAGCATTTT. This codes for CASSRNRDRNQPQHF.

This clone was detected a few times. As DNA, the CDR3 is TGCGCCAGCAGAGGGAAGGACGGGGGGTTGGACACTGAAGCTTTCTTT. Amino acids: CASRGKDGGLDTEAFF. The rearrangement uses TRBV4-3 and TRBJ1-1; possible D gene TRBD1, 5 bases. Germline V CDR1 and CDR2: LGHNA, YSLEER. V was cut by 6 bases and J by 3 bases, with 20 bases left in between. CDR3 length: 16 amino acids.

V gene TRBV2 combines with J gene TRBJ1-2; D remains ambiguous. Germline loops: CDR1 SNHLY, CDR2 FYNNEI. The V end lost 7 bases, the J end lost 4 bases, and 10 bases lay between the germline ends. The CDR3 length is 12 residues. This CDR3 reads CASKEAGYGYTF. The CDR3 DNA reads as TGTGCCAGCAAGGAAGCAGGCTATGGCTACACCTTC.

Ten or more counts support this clone. The sample carries other DNA sequences with the same CDR3. This rearrangement joins TRBV18 to TRBJ2-5; D unresolved. The CDR3 has 11 amino acids. CDR1 and CDR2 (germline): KGHSH, LQKENI. V lost 2 bases and J lost 3, with 1 base in between. CDR3 loop: CASSPEETQYF. CDR3 bases: TGTGCCAGCTCACCAGAAGAGACCCAGTACTTC.

The chain uses TRBV27 and TRBJ2-7; 11 positions match TRBD2. Germline-derived CDR1 and CDR2 are MNHEY and SMNVEV (reference sequence). The CDR3 runs 14 residues. V shed 6 bases and J 6 bases; nucleotides not matched to a gene: 7. In DNA, the CDR3 is TGTGCCAGCAGGATGACTAGCGGGAAACGCGAGCAGTACTTC. It translates to CASRMTSGKREQYF.

This clone was picked up a small number of times. V gene TRBV19 combines with J gene TRBJ1-5; 7 bases fit TRBD1. With V trimmed by 5 bases and J by 4 bases, 8 bases remained unmatched. Looked up from germline, CDR1 is LNHDA and CDR2 is SQIVND (reference sequence). This CDR3 spans 15 amino acids. The CDR3 DNA is TGTGCCAGTAGTCTGGGGGACAGTTGGAATCAGCCCCAGCATTTT. Residues: CASSLGDSWNQPQHF.

This clone occurred many times. CDR3 sequence reads: CASSAYSTGSYGYTF. As DNA, the CDR3 is TGTGCCAGCAGCGCTTATAGTACAGGCTCGTATGGCTACACCTTC. The rearrangement joins TRBV6-6 to TRBJ1-2; possible D gene TRBD1, 5 bases. Germline lookup yields CDR1 MNHNY and CDR2 SVGAGI (reference sequence). Trimming shortened V by 6 bases and J by 5 bases, and 19 bases separated the two germline ends. The CDR3 consists of 15 residues.

The J gene is TRBJ1-2, the V gene TRBV28; the match to TRBD1 covers 7 bases. The CDR3 has 14 residues. V shed 6 bases, J shed 7 bases, and the junction held 11 bases outside the gene matches. Germline loops: CDR1 MDHEN, CDR2 SYDVKM. The CDR3 is CASSLEGARFGYTF. The DNA of the CDR3 is TGTGCCAGCAGCTTAGAGGGGGCGAGATTTGGCTACACCTTC.

The J gene is TRBJ2-3, the V gene TRBV2, with 9 bases aligning to TRBD1. The germline V gene has CDR1 SNHLY and CDR2 FYNNEI. Unmatched junction bases numbered 7, after V lost 3 bases and J lost 6 bases. The CDR3 loop spans 15 amino acids. Here the CDR3 reads CASSEWGQGADTQYF. The CDR3 DNA follows: TGTGCCAGCAGTGAGTGGGGACAGGGAGCCGATACGCAGTATTTT.

The rearrangement joins TRBV20-1 to TRBJ1-1; a possible D gene is TRBD1 (5 bases). The CDR3 has 11 amino acids. Germline CDR1 reads DFQATT; CDR2 reads SNEGSKA (reference sequence). CDR3 nucleotide sequence: TGCGGGCTACGGACAAACTCTGAAGCTTTCTTT. Its protein product is CGLRTNSEAFF.

In this sample, this clone turned up a few times. The genes are TRBV7-2 and TRBJ1-5; D remains ambiguous. From germline, CDR1 is SGHTA and CDR2 FQGNSA. Trimming cost V 5 bases and J 7 bases, with 9 bases left between them. CDR3 size: 12 residues. Here the CDR3 reads CASSRSGQPQHF. CDR3 sequence (DNA): TGTGCCAGCAGCCGATCAGGACAGCCCCAGCATTTT.

This clone was seen ten or more times. Different DNA sequences within this sample yield the same CDR3. The V call is TRBV28, the J call TRBJ2-1; TRBD1 aligns across 8 bases. This CDR3 has 15 amino acids. Germline CDR1 and CDR2: MDHEN and SYDVKM. V was pared by 6 bases and J by 1 base, with 5 bases of the junction left unmatched. The CDR3 region has the DNA TGTGCCAGCAGACCTACAGGGGGGTCCTACAATGAGCAGTTCTTC. Protein sequence: CASRPTGGSYNEQFF.

This clone was counted a few times. CDR3 residues: CASSPQGGNSPLHF. The CDR3 DNA reads TGTGCCAGCAGCCCCCAGGGTGGGAATTCACCCCTCCACTTT. J is TRBJ1-6 and V is TRBV9; D is perhaps TRBD1 (5 bases). The germline V and J ends were trimmed by 4 bases and 7 bases, with 12 bases remaining between them. The CDR3 covers 14 residues. The germline V gene encodes CDR1 SGDLS and CDR2 YYNGEE.

The chain has TRBV7-9 and TRBJ2-1; the D is unclear. Germline V lookup: CDR1 SEHNR, CDR2 FQNEAQ (reference sequence). The germline V and J ends were trimmed by 2 bases and 12 bases, with 14 bases remaining between them. This CDR3 is 13 amino acids long. The CDR3 sequence: CASSLNPWLVQFF. For the CDR3, the DNA is TGTGCCAGCAGCTTAAACCCTTGGCTGGTGCAGTTCTTC.

The V call is TRBV5-1, the J call TRBJ2-5; the D is unclear. V lost 1 base and J 2 bases, leaving 12 bases between the germline ends. Germline V CDR1 and CDR2: SGHRS, YFSETQ. This CDR3 region has 15 residues. The CDR3 is CASSLQTSIQETQYF. The CDR3, as DNA: TGCGCCAGCAGCTTGCAGACGAGTATTCAAGAGACCCAGTACTTC.

In its sample, this clone was seen a few times. The V and J genes are TRBV14 and TRBJ2-7; D might be TRBD2 (5 bases). Germline V gene lookup returns CDR1 SGHDN and CDR2 FVKESK. The CDR3 length is 14 residues. V dropped 0 bases and J dropped 9 bases, with 15 bases sitting between them. In DNA form, the CDR3 reads TGTGCCAGCAGCCAAGACGGAACTAGACCTGCGCAGTACTTC. As protein: CASSQDGTRPAQYF.